This entry lists 15 T cell receptor beta chains sequenced from one sample in a study of CD8 T cells in Susac syndrome. Roughly 0.5 to 1 ug RNA was reverse transcribed with random hexamers. MiXCR was run by TCRdb on the immunoSEQ multiplex PCR reads, yielding one entry per CDR3 protein. Of tens of thousands of distinct CDR3 sequences in the sample, roughly 94% are singletons; the top ten hold 0.52%. The specimen was CD8+ T cells from PBMCs. Every receptor here comes from a human donor with Susac syndrome.

The chain combines TRBV3-1 with TRBJ2-5; perhaps TRBD2 as D (5 bases). The CDR3 length is 15 residues. Germline CDR1 LGHDT, CDR2 YNNKEL (reference sequence). With 4 bases removed from V and 1 base from J, the gap between germline ends came to 13 bases. The CDR3 is CASSRKRRGQETQYF. DNA of the CDR3: TGTGCCAGCAGCCGGAAGCGACGGGGCCAAGAGACCCAGTACTTC.

The chain combines TRBV20-1 with TRBJ1-6; D uncertain. The CDR3 length is 14 residues. The germline CDR1 and CDR2 sequences are DFQATT and SNEGSKA (reference sequence). V lost 3 bases to trimming and J lost 7 bases, with 13 bases between them. The CDR3 spells CSAREDRANSPLHF. CDR3 coding DNA: TGCAGTGCTAGGGAGGACCGGGCAAATTCACCCCTCCACTTT.

The V gene is TRBV7-2, the J gene TRBJ1-5; D gene uncertain. Trimming took off 0 bases at V and 2 bases at J, with 17 bases between the two ends. The CDR3 consists of 18 residues. CDR1 and CDR2 from the germline V gene are SGHTA and FQGNSA. CDR3 region: CASSLALSGIEGNQPQHF. The CDR3 DNA follows: TGTGCCAGCAGCTTAGCGCTATCTGGGATTGAGGGCAATCAGCCCCAGCATTTT.

The chain couples TRBV6-1 to TRBJ1-1; no clear D. Germline V gives CDR1 MNHNS, CDR2 SASEGT. This CDR3 has 14 residues. Trimming took 6 bases from V and 0 from J, leaving 11 bases between them. The CDR3 DNA is TGTGCCAGCAGACCTCCCGCGCTGAACACTGAAGCTTTCTTT. Protein product: CASRPPALNTEAFF.

This chain links TRBV12-3 or TRBV12-4 with TRBJ1-5, with D perhaps TRBD1 (6 bases). The CDR3 is 14 residues long. V gave up 4 bases and J gave up 7 bases, with 14 bases separating them. CDR3 loop: CASSSPGDKQPQHF. The CDR3 DNA follows: TGTGCCAGCAGTTCTCCGGGGGACAAGCAGCCCCAGCATTTT.

This chain joins TRBV6-2 or TRBV6-3 and TRBJ2-1; a possible D gene is TRBD2 (5 bases). The CDR3 is made up of 14 amino acids. Trimming removed 4 bases at V and 9 bases at J, with 16 bases between. CDR1 MNHEY and CDR2 SVGEGT come from the germline V gene. The CDR3 region has the DNA TGTGCCAGCAGTTCTCGGGCCGGGGTCCCTGAGCAGTTCTTC. Protein product: CASSSRAGVPEQFF.

This chain links TRBV20-1 with TRBJ2-7, with D possibly being TRBD2 (5 bases). The CDR3 covers 11 residues. Germline assignment: CDR1 DFQATT and CDR2 SNEGSKA (reference sequence). Trimming took 3 bases from V and 7 from J, leaving 10 bases between them. In nucleotides, the CDR3 is TGCAGTGCTAGGAGCGGATGGGAGCAGTACTTC. Its protein is CSARSGWEQYF.

The chain uses TRBV7-9 and TRBJ2-7; D uncertain. The CDR3 length is 12 residues. Germline V CDR1 and CDR2: SEHNR, FQNEAQ (reference sequence). Trimming pared 2 bases from V and 5 bases from J, leaving 7 bases between. DNA of the CDR3: TGTGCCAGCAGCTTACTGGGTAACGAGCAGTACTTC. Translating gives CASSLLGNEQYF.

The chain has TRBV5-4 and TRBJ2-4; either TRBD1 or TRBD2 may fit D (5 bases each). V lost 1 base and J 7 bases, leaving 12 bases between the germline ends. CDR3 length: 14 amino acids. The germline V gene encodes CDR1 SGHNT and CDR2 YYREEE (reference sequence). The CDR3 bases are TGTGCCAGCAGCTTGTTGGGGGAAGGGAACATTCAGTACTTC. Translating gives CASSLLGEGNIQYF.

V is TRBV20-1 and J is TRBJ1-6, with a weak D call TRBD1 (5 bases). Germline loops: CDR1 DFQATT, CDR2 SNEGSKA (reference sequence). CDR3 size: 11 residues. Trimming removed 2 bases at V and 15 bases at J, with 11 bases between. CDR3 amino acids: CSARKRGLLHF. DNA for the CDR3: TGCAGTGCTAGAAAAAGGGGTCTCCTCCACTTT.

The chain couples TRBV29-1 to TRBJ1-4, with D possibly matching TRBD1 (6 bases). The CDR3 is 13 amino acids. Looked up from germline, CDR1 is SQVTM and CDR2 is ANQGSEA. V lost 7 bases, J lost 7 bases, and 16 bases lay in between. CDR3 DNA sequence: TGCAGCGCCGGGGGCGGGTTCGGTGAAAAACTGTTTTTT. It translates to CSAGGGFGEKLFF.

V and J are TRBV20-1 and TRBJ1-4, with D unclear. This CDR3 region has 14 residues. In germline, CDR1 is DFQATT, CDR2 SNEGSKA (reference sequence). CDR3 amino acids: CRPRIAATNEKLFF. The CDR3 coding sequence is TGCAGGCCTCGGATAGCCGCAACTAATGAAAAACTGTTTTTT.

The genes are TRBV4-1 and TRBJ2-5; 8 bases match TRBD2. J gave up 3 bases and V 0 bases, and 6 bases lay outside the gene matches. Germline CDR1 is MGHRA and CDR2 is YSYEKL. This CDR3 comprises 16 residues. The CDR3, as DNA: TGCGCCAGCAGCCAAGATCTACTAGCGGAGAAAGAGACCCAGTACTTC. It is translated as CASSQDLLAEKETQYF.

The J gene is TRBJ2-1, the V gene TRBV29-1; 11 bases map to TRBD2. Germline V lookup: CDR1 SQVTM, CDR2 ANQGSEA. Trimming removed 1 base from V and 3 bases from J; junction bases left unmatched: 11. The CDR3 loop spans 18 amino acids. CDR3 sequence: CSVEGRDPGLAVYNEQFF. The CDR3 region has the DNA TGCAGCGTTGAAGGGAGGGACCCGGGACTAGCGGTCTACAATGAGCAGTTCTTC.

The chain joins TRBV6-2 or TRBV6-3 to TRBJ2-2; a possible D gene is TRBD1 (6 bases). Trimming shortened V by 7 bases and J by 4 bases, and 19 bases separated the two germline ends. The CDR3 runs to 16 residues. The germline V gene encodes CDR1 MNHEY and CDR2 SVGEGT. CDR3 region: CASNSLQGAGTGELFF. The CDR3 DNA reads TGTGCCAGCAACTCGCTACAGGGCGCGGGCACCGGGGAGCTGTTTTTT.